This TCR beta chain was retrieved from a study of blood T cell repertoires in COVID-19. This CDR3 is built from 14 residues. Germline assignment: CDR1 PRHDT and CDR2 FYEKMQ (reference sequence). Germline trimming cut 1 base from V and 8 bases from J; bases unmatched to any gene: 4. Per the authors' pipeline: The assay estimated nucleated cells by amplifying reference gene primers. Here immunoSEQ multiplex PCR was the method, and the copy in TCRdb shows in-frame clones only, minus some. The DNA was the basis for D and trimming; V, J and clone size are from that table. The sample holds 130,000 to 150,000 clones; 88% are singletons and the top ten take 10% to 13%.

Sequencing was carried out using peripheral blood. This chain connects TRBV13 to TRBJ1-4, with 7 bases matching TRBD1. The receptor comes from a man aged 45-65 years with active or convalescent COVID-19. DNA of the CDR3: TGTGCCAGCAGCTTAGTAGGGGGCGGGGAAAAACTGTTTTTT. It encodes CASSLVGGGEKLFF.